This T cell receptor beta chain is drawn from a study of CD8 T cells in Susac syndrome. Germline values: CDR1 MNHNS, CDR2 SASEGT. This CDR3 region has 15 residues. Trimming stripped 3 bases from V and 8 bases from J, with 16 bases between. RNA was extracted with the RNeasy kit, and a quantity of about 0.45 to 1 ug was reverse transcribed using random hexamers. TCRdb re-called the immunoSEQ multiplex PCR reads through MiXCR, storing one row per CDR3 protein. The table lists a few hundred thousand distinct CDR3 sequences, 85% to 95% of them singletons. The rearrangement links TRBV6-1 to TRBJ1-4; possible D gene TRBD1, 5 bases. Sequenced sample: CD4+ T cells from PBMCs. The sequence was obtained from a human donor with multiple sclerosis. CDR3: CASSEGLLAGEKLFF. As DNA, the CDR3 is TGTGCCAGCAGTGAGGGGCTCCTCGCGGGGGAAAAACTGTTTTTT.